One and the same sample provided the 27 T cell receptor beta chains below, sequenced in a study of blood T cell repertoires in COVID-19. The method was immunoSEQ multiplex PCR; TCRdb's version includes in-frame clones alone and lacks a portion of them. The sample carries 150,000 to 200,000 clones, roughly 88% recorded once. Source material: PBMCs or T cells enriched from blood (not recorded which). The source is a woman younger than 30 who had recovered from COVID-19.

The chain couples TRBV5-1 to TRBJ2-5; TRBD2 aligns across 10 bases. This CDR3 has 14 amino acids. CDR1 and CDR2 from the germline V gene are SGHRS and YFSETQ. V lost 2 bases to trimming and J lost 2 bases; unmatched junction nucleotides: 0. CDR3 sequence: CASSLLAGQETQYF. CDR3 sequence (DNA): TGCGCCAGCAGCTTACTAGCGGGACAAGAGACCCAGTACTTC.

The chain joins TRBV30 to TRBJ2-7; a possible D gene is TRBD1 (6 bases). With 1 base removed from V and 2 bases from J, the gap between germline ends came to 12 bases. The CDR3 consists of 14 residues. From germline, CDR1 is GTSNPN and CDR2 SVGIG (reference sequence). CDR3 DNA: TGTGCCTGGAGTGAGGGGGTTGTCCCCTACGAGCAGTACTTC. Translated: CAWSEGVVPYEQYF.

This chain uses TRBV30 with TRBJ2-3; 9 bases align to TRBD1. Germline CDR1 and CDR2: GTSNPN and SVGIG (reference sequence). V was clipped by 7 bases and J by 2 bases; unmatched bases: 7. CDR3 length: 14 residues. CDR3 amino acids: CAYNRDRVTDTQYF. As DNA, the CDR3 is TGTGCCTATAATCGGGACAGGGTCACAGATACGCAGTATTTT.

V usage is TRBV3-1 (or the pseudogene TRBV3-2) and J usage is TRBJ2-6; 8 nucleotides align to TRBD1. Germline CDR1 LGHDT, CDR2 YNNKEL (reference sequence). The CDR3 runs 15 residues. V lost 3 bases to trimming and J lost 2 bases; unmatched junction nucleotides: 0. DNA of the CDR3: TGTGCCAGCAGCCAGACAGGGGCTGGGGCCAACGTCCTGACTTTC. Translated: CASSQTGAGANVLTF.

This sequence joins TRBV11-2 and TRBJ2-7; no reliable D call. Germline CDR1 SGHAT, CDR2 FQNNGV. The V and J ends lost 5 bases and 0 bases respectively, with 5 bases between them. This CDR3 is built from 12 residues. CDR3 nucleotide sequence: TGTGCCAGCAGCCCTATCTCCTACGAGCAGTACTTC. Its translation is CASSPISYEQYF. The full variable domain, with the rest looked up from reference TRBV11-2 and TRBJ2-7, is EAGVAQSPRYKIIEKRQSVAFWCNPISGHATLYWYQQILGQGPKLLIQFQNNGVVDDSQLPKDRFSAERLKGVDSTLKIQPAKLEDSAVYLCASSPISYEQYFGPGTRLTVT.

This chain joins TRBV2 and TRBJ2-2, with no clear D. Per the germline V gene, CDR1 is SNHLY and CDR2 is FYNNEI. The V end lost 4 bases, the J end lost 1 base, and 4 bases lay between the germline ends. The CDR3 runs 13 residues. The CDR3 region is CASSGQNTGELFF. CDR3 bases: TGTGCCAGCAGTGGGCAGAACACCGGGGAGCTGTTTTTT.

CDR3 bases: TGTGCCAGCCAGGGGGCATGGACTGAAGCTTTCTTT. This encodes CASQGAWTEAFF. This chain uses TRBV25-1 with TRBJ1-1, with TRBD1 matching over 8 bases. This CDR3 is 12 amino acids long. Losses at the gene ends were 8 bases for V and 5 bases for J; bases not matched to a gene: 4. Germline-derived CDR1 and CDR2 are MGHDK and SYGVNS.

This chain connects TRBV27 to TRBJ2-2; D ambiguous. Deletions cut 0 bases from V and 3 bases from J, with 8 bases between. This CDR3 is built from 15 residues. Germline values: CDR1 MNHEY, CDR2 SMNVEV (reference sequence). The CDR3 bases are TGTGCCAGCAGTTTATCGTCAGTTTACACCGGGGAGCTGTTTTTT. This translates into CASSLSSVYTGELFF.

This chain uses TRBV7-2 with TRBJ2-3; 9 positions match TRBD1. V lost 5 bases and J lost 1; bases outside the gene matches: 10. The CDR3 runs 17 residues. Germline V CDR1 and CDR2: SGHTA, FQGNSA. The CDR3 bases are TGTGCCAGCAGCCCCCAGGGTGGGGACAGGGGCACAGATACGCAGTATTTT. The encoded protein is CASSPQGGDRGTDTQYF.

This chain uses TRBV18 with TRBJ1-6; D may be TRBD1 (6 bases). V was cut by 5 bases and J by 7 bases, with 9 bases left in between. CDR3 length equals 13 residues. In germline, CDR1 is KGHSH, CDR2 LQKENI. The CDR3 nucleotides read TGTGCCAGCTCATACAGGGCCAATTCACCCCTCCACTTT. It is translated as CASSYRANSPLHF.

This sequence joins TRBV28 and TRBJ1-1, with a tentative D call TRBD1 (6 bases). The V and J ends lost 3 bases and 5 bases respectively, with 13 bases between them. Per the germline V gene, CDR1 is MDHEN and CDR2 is SYDVKM. The CDR3 is 14 residues long. The CDR3 is CASSFGQLVTEAFF. The CDR3 nucleotides read TGTGCCAGCAGTTTTGGACAGCTCGTAACTGAAGCTTTCTTT.

This clone was found a few times. The chain is built from TRBV5-4 and TRBJ1-1, with 7 bases that match TRBD1. V shed 0 bases and J 11 bases; nucleotides not matched to a gene: 19. This CDR3 is 17 amino acids long. Germline-derived CDR1 and CDR2 are SGHNT and YYREEE (reference sequence). CDR3 coding DNA: TGTGCCAGCAGCTTGGAGGGGGGACAGTTCAAAACAAGGTCGGCTTTCTTT. It yields the protein CASSLEGGQFKTRSAFF.

This clone was seen only once. The V and J genes are TRBV5-1 and TRBJ2-4; D gene uncertain. The CDR3 loop spans 19 amino acids. CDR1 is SGHRS and CDR2 is YFSETQ in the germline V gene. V shed 4 bases and J shed 0 bases, with 23 bases lying between them. The CDR3 nucleotides are TGCGCCAGCAGCCCCTACCCGGAGCGCGGCAACATAGCCAAAAACATTCAGTACTTC. It codes for CASSPYPERGNIAKNIQYF.

This rearrangement joins TRBV9 to TRBJ1-3; TRBD1 might be the D (6 bases). Between the trimmed V and J ends, which lost 6 bases and 0 bases, there was a span of 10 bases. The V gene's germline CDR1 is SGDLS and CDR2 YYNGEE. CDR3 length: 14 residues. The CDR3 sequence is CASNRDLSGNTIYF. CDR3 DNA: TGTGCCAGCAACAGGGACCTCTCTGGAAACACCATATATTTT.

This chain links TRBV5-6 with TRBJ1-1, with 7 bases identical to TRBD1. J lost 7 bases, V lost 2 bases, and 8 bases had no gene match. Per the germline V gene, CDR1 is SGHDT and CDR2 is YYEEEE. The CDR3 extends over 14 amino acids. The CDR3 DNA is TGTGCCAGCAGCTTTCAACCCAGGGGGAATGAAGCTTTCTTT. Its translation is CASSFQPRGNEAFF.

The chain uses TRBV20-1 and TRBJ2-2; 7 bases align to TRBD2. CDR1 and CDR2 (germline): DFQATT, SNEGSKA (reference sequence). V was clipped by 3 bases and J by 4 bases; unmatched bases: 11. CDR3 length: 16 amino acids. The CDR3: CSASDLAATFTGELFF. CDR3 in DNA: TGCAGTGCTAGTGATCTAGCGGCGACCTTCACCGGGGAGCTGTTTTTT.

The V and J genes are TRBV7-8 and TRBJ2-5, with TRBD1 matching 7 bases. With V trimmed by 2 bases and J by 3 bases, 12 bases remained unmatched. Germline V gives CDR1 SGHVS, CDR2 FQNEAQ. CDR3 length: 17 residues. Here the CDR3 reads CASSLYWGWQGEETQYF. The CDR3 DNA is TGTGCCAGCAGCTTATATTGGGGGTGGCAGGGGGAAGAGACCCAGTACTTC.

The chain uses TRBV6-5 and TRBJ2-7; D not resolved. This CDR3 has 12 residues. Trimming removed 7 bases at V and 3 bases at J, with 10 bases between. The germline V gene has CDR1 MNHEY and CDR2 SVGAGI. CDR3 bases: TGTGCCAGCATGGGCCCTTTCTACGAGCAGTACTTC. It codes for CASMGPFYEQYF.

This rearrangement joins TRBV10-2 to TRBJ2-7; 11 nucleotides align to TRBD1. This CDR3 spans 14 amino acids. The V gene end was trimmed by 7 bases and the J gene end by 0 bases; junction bases not matched to a gene: 2. CDR1 and CDR2 (germline): WSHSY, SAAADI. The CDR3 is CASTGTGGSYEQYF. Written as DNA, the CDR3 is TGCGCCAGCACCGGGACAGGGGGCTCCTACGAGCAGTACTTC.

The V and J genes are TRBV4-1 and TRBJ2-7; 10 nucleotides align to TRBD1. Trimming removed 3 bases from V and 6 bases from J; junction bases left unmatched: 8. This CDR3 is built from 15 residues. Germline V gene sequence: CDR1 MGHRA, CDR2 YSYEKL. The CDR3 loop reads CASSHPGGDRGEQYF. The CDR3, as DNA: TGCGCCAGCAGCCATCCTGGGGGGGACAGGGGCGAGCAGTACTTC.

This rearrangement joins TRBV10-3 to TRBJ1-4; possible D gene TRBD1, 5 bases. The CDR3 covers 15 residues. CDR1 is ENHRY, CDR2 SYGVKD, per germline. V was pared by 0 bases and J by 3 bases, with 8 bases between. As DNA, the CDR3 is TGTGCCATCAGTGAGTCTGGAGGGGCTAATGAAAAACTGTTTTTT. It specifies CAISESGGANEKLFF.

The chain joins TRBV5-1 to TRBJ1-1; no firm D call. CDR3 length: 15 amino acids. Germline CDR1 and CDR2: SGHRS and YFSETQ. V was pared by 1 base and J by 0 bases, with 10 bases between. The CDR3 here is CASSLLGLMNTEAFF. The CDR3 nucleotides read TGCGCCAGCAGCTTGTTGGGCCTCATGAACACTGAAGCTTTCTTT.

Notes on this clone: The junction does not match germline at one end; this may be a read error. The chain uses TRBV7-2 and TRBJ2-1; TRBD2 matches 11 bases. Per the germline V gene, CDR1 is SGHTA and CDR2 is FQGNSA. The CDR3 is made up of 15 amino acids. CDR3 sequence reads: CASSLGLAAYNEQFF. The CDR3 DNA follows: TGTGCCAGCAGCTTGGGACTAGCGGCCTATAATGAGCAGTTCTTC.

The chain couples TRBV27 to TRBJ1-5; the match to TRBD1 covers 7 bases. The trim removed 5 bases at V and 4 bases at J, leaving 5 bases unmatched. Germline values: CDR1 MNHEY, CDR2 SMNVEV (reference sequence). The CDR3 contains 14 residues. The CDR3 coding sequence is TGTGCCAGCAGTGCCAACAGGGGTAATCAGCCCCAGCATTTT. It translates to CASSANRGNQPQHF.

J is TRBJ1-5 and V is TRBV5-8; 7 bases match TRBD1. The V and J ends lost 3 bases and 9 bases, in that order; junction bases with no gene match: 15. The CDR3 spans 16 residues. Per the germline V gene, CDR1 is SGHTS and CDR2 is YDEGEE. CDR3 sequence reads: CASSWKGQIRDSPQHF. CDR3 DNA sequence: TGTGCCAGCAGCTGGAAGGGACAGATCCGGGATTCGCCCCAGCATTTT.

This chain links TRBV29-1 with TRBJ1-4; TRBD1 might be the D (5 bases). Trimming left V 3 bases short and J 6 bases short, with 11 bases between. CDR3 length equals 13 residues. Looked up from germline, CDR1 is SQVTM and CDR2 is ANQGSEA. The chain's CDR3 is CSVEVGGDEKLFF. The CDR3 region has the DNA TGCAGCGTTGAGGTTGGAGGGGATGAAAAACTGTTTTTT.

The chain employs TRBV4-1 and TRBJ2-5; 12 bases match TRBD2. V lost 4 bases and J lost 4; bases outside the gene matches: 4. Germline V gene sequence: CDR1 MGHRA, CDR2 YSYEKL. The CDR3 length is 15 residues. CDR3 residues: CASSPGLAGIETQYF. CDR3 DNA: TGCGCCAGCAGCCCCGGACTAGCGGGAATAGAGACCCAGTACTTC.